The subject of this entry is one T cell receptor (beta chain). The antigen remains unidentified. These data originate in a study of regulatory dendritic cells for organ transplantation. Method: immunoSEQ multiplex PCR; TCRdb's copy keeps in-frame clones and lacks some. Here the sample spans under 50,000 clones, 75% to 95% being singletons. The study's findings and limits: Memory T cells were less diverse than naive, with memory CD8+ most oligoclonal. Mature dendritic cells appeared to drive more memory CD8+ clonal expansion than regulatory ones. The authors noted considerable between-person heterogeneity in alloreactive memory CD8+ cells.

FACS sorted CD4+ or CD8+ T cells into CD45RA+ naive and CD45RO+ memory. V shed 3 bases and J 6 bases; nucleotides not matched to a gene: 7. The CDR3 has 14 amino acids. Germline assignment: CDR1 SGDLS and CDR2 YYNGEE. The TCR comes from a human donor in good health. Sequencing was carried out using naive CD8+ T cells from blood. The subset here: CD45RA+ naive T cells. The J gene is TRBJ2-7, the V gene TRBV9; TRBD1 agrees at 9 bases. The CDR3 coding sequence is TGTGCCAGCAGCGCGGCGGGACAGGGTAGCGAGCAGTACTTC. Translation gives CASSAAGQGSEQYF.